This note documents a single T cell receptor beta chain sequence. Its specificity is unknown. The data are from a study of OX40 agonist ivuxolimab in advanced cancers. Profiled with immunoSEQ multiplex PCR; TCRdb holds only in-frame clones, not every one. Seen here are 60,000 to 70,000 clones, around 80% observed once, and the top ten hold 1% to 1.5%. Study outcomes and limitations: The average count of expanded clones was higher among CD8+ T cells than among CD4+. Both CD4+ and CD8+ T cell populations in blood had undergone clonal expansion by week 6 at 0.1 to 3.0 mg/kg.

The V gene's germline CDR1 is LNHDA and CDR2 SQIVND (reference sequence). The CDR3 sequence is 15 residues long. Trimming cost V 3 bases and J 6 bases; bases outside gene matches: 9. Sampling of blood occurred at baseline, cycle 4 day 1, and cycle 7 day 1. The genes are TRBV19 and TRBJ2-7; TRBD1 matches at 9 bases. This receptor was taken from an adult with an advanced solid tumor such as melanoma, head and neck, liver or kidney cancer. This specimen consisted of CD4+ or CD8+ T cells sorted from blood, obtained in a trial of the OX40 agonist ivuxolimab. The CDR3 reads CASSIAGTGNFEQYF. The CDR3 DNA is TGTGCCAGTAGTATCGCCGGGACAGGGAATTTCGAGCAGTACTTC.